Below, 26 T cell receptor beta chains from the same sample are listed, as sequenced in a study of T cell changes during pregnancy in multiple sclerosis. Using immunoSEQ multiplex PCR, the repertoire was profiled, and TCRdb retains in-frame clones only, with some absent. Seen here are tens of thousands of clones, roughly nine tenths observed once, and the top ten hold around 0.9%. The sequencing here drew on peripheral blood, taken before pregnancy. These receptors all come from a female donor with multiple sclerosis, enrolled in a pregnancy study.

This chain uses TRBV14 with TRBJ1-1; D possibly corresponds to TRBD1 (6 bases). This CDR3 contains 15 residues. Per the germline V gene, CDR1 is SGHDN and CDR2 is FVKESK. V was clipped by 4 bases and J by 0 bases, with 12 bases between them. The CDR3 protein is CASSRLSGVNTEAFF. In nucleotides, the CDR3 is TGTGCCAGCAGCCGATTGTCAGGGGTGAACACTGAAGCTTTCTTT.

V and J are TRBV27 and TRBJ2-7; possibly TRBD2 for D (5 bases). Germline V CDR1 and CDR2: MNHEY, SMNVEV (reference sequence). The CDR3 totals 13 residues. With 9 bases removed from V and 7 bases from J, the gap between germline ends came to 19 bases. In DNA, the CDR3 is TGTGCCAGTCATCAGGCGGAGGCGGCAGAGCAGTACTTC. Its protein is CASHQAEAAEQYF.

The chain recombines TRBV5-4 with TRBJ2-5, with a tentative D call TRBD1 (6 bases). The CDR3 has 13 residues. The V end lost 8 bases, the J end lost 1 base, and 12 bases lay between the germline ends. CDR1 and CDR2 (germline): SGHNT, YYREEE (reference sequence). In DNA, the CDR3 is TGTGCCAGTACAGGGAGTTTCCAAGAGACCCAGTACTTC. It translates to CASTGSFQETQYF.

Written as DNA, the CDR3 is TGTGCCAGTAGTTTTGGGAGGTACACTGAAGCTTTCTTT. It yields the protein CASSFGRYTEAFF. This sequence joins TRBV19 and TRBJ1-1; D is undetermined. CDR1 is LNHDA and CDR2 is SQIVND in the germline V gene (reference sequence). V dropped 5 bases and J dropped 3 bases, with 10 bases sitting between them. This CDR3 comprises 13 residues.

The chain combines TRBV18 with TRBJ2-7; D perhaps matches TRBD2 (7 bases). Germline V gene sequence: CDR1 KGHSH, CDR2 LQKENI. Trimming removed 4 bases from V and 1 base from J, with 11 bases in between. The CDR3 is 14 residues long. CDR3 coding DNA: TGTGCCAGCTCACACGGGGGGCCATCCTACGAGCAGTACTTC. The encoded protein is CASSHGGPSYEQYF.

This clone was seen just once. The chain couples TRBV5-4 to TRBJ1-3, with 7 bases identical to TRBD1. CDR1 and CDR2 (germline): SGHNT, YYREEE (reference sequence). CDR3 length: 16 amino acids. With V trimmed by 0 bases and J by 7 bases, 10 bases remained unmatched. The CDR3 nucleotides are TGTGCCAGCAGCTTGGCTGGGGACAGATCGGCGAACACCATATATTTT. Translating gives CASSLAGDRSANTIYF.

This clone was observed a handful of times. DNA for the CDR3: TGCGCCAGCAGCCCTGGAGCGGTTAGCACTGAAGCTTTCTTT. Encoded protein: CASSPGAVSTEAFF. This rearrangement joins TRBV5-1 to TRBJ1-1; no firm D call. Germline assignment: CDR1 SGHRS and CDR2 YFSETQ. Trimming removed 4 bases at V and 4 bases at J, with 14 bases between. The CDR3 is 14 residues long.

The rearrangement joins TRBV21-1 to TRBJ1-6; no check of the table's D call, TRBD1, against the DNA was made. TRBV21-1 is shown as a pseudogene. This CDR3 contains 15 residues. CDR3 region: CASSKENRDNSPLHF. CDR3 sequence (DNA): TGTGCCAGCAGCAAAGAGAACAGAGATAATTCACCCCTCCACTTT.

This clone was seen just once. This chain joins TRBV5-6 and TRBJ1-1; weak D call: TRBD1 (5 bases). Deletions cut 2 bases from V and 2 bases from J, with 7 bases between. The CDR3 extends over 13 amino acids. CDR1 SGHDT and CDR2 YYEEEE come from the germline V gene. The CDR3 DNA reads TGTGCCAGCAGCTTTGACAGAAACACTGAAGCTTTCTTT. This codes for CASSFDRNTEAFF.

This rearrangement joins TRBV19 to TRBJ1-2; 8 bases fit TRBD1. Per germline, CDR1 LNHDA and CDR2 SQIVND (reference sequence). V shed 5 bases and J 8 bases; nucleotides not matched to a gene: 10. The CDR3 has 14 residues. For the CDR3, the DNA is TGTGCCAGTAGTGGGATTGACAGGGGAATCGGCTACACCTTC. Its protein product is CASSGIDRGIGYTF.

In this sample, this clone turned up a few times. The chain has TRBV2 and TRBJ1-5, with 7 bases that match TRBD1. The junction had 5 bases not matched to a gene; V was cut back by 2 bases and J by 4 bases. Germline CDR1 and CDR2: SNHLY and FYNNEI. The CDR3 totals 15 residues. CDR3 in DNA: TGTGCCAGCAGTGAACGAGGGGGCCTTAATCAGCCCCAGCATTTT. The encoded protein is CASSERGGLNQPQHF.

V gene TRBV7-2 combines with J gene TRBJ2-5; 9 bases agree with TRBD1. After removal of 10 bases from V and 4 bases from J, the junction contained 7 bases not matched to a gene. This CDR3 spans 13 amino acids. The V gene's germline CDR1 is SGHTA and CDR2 FQGNSA. This chain's CDR3 is CANSRQGGETQYF. The CDR3 bases are TGTGCCAACTCCAGACAGGGGGGAGAGACCCAGTACTTC.

This chain uses TRBV11-2 with TRBJ2-2; 7 positions agree with TRBD1. The CDR3 sequence is 15 residues long. J was trimmed by 2 bases and V by 1 base; bases with no gene match: 1. Germline V lookup: CDR1 SGHAT, CDR2 FQNNGV. The CDR3 reads CASSLGQGNTGELFF. As DNA, the CDR3 is TGTGCCAGCAGCTTAGGACAGGGCAACACCGGGGAGCTGTTTTTT. Full variable domain (rest looked up from reference TRBV11-2 and TRBJ2-2): EAGVAQSPRYKIIEKRQSVAFWCNPISGHATLYWYQQILGQGPKLLIQFQNNGVVDDSQLPKDRFSAERLKGVDSTLKIQPAKLEDSAVYLCASSLGQGNTGELFFGEGSRLTVL.

This chain joins TRBV19 and TRBJ1-2; D gene ambiguous. CDR3 length equals 14 residues. Germline CDR1 is LNHDA and CDR2 is SQIVND (reference sequence). V was pared by 5 bases and J by 1 base, with 11 bases between. CDR3 coding DNA: TGTGCCAGTAGTCCAAACCGGGATAACTATGGCTACACCTTC. Amino acid sequence: CASSPNRDNYGYTF.

The genes are TRBV6-5 and TRBJ2-2; 10 bases map to TRBD2. Looked up from germline, CDR1 is MNHEY and CDR2 is SVGAGI. This CDR3 is 15 amino acids long. V lost 4 bases, J lost 6 bases, and 5 bases stayed unmatched. DNA of the CDR3: TGTGCCAGCAGTTTGGGACTAGCGTACCCCGGGGAGCTGTTTTTT. It codes for CASSLGLAYPGELFF.

The gene calls are TRBV9 and TRBJ2-6; TRBD1 aligns across 8 bases. The CDR3 is made up of 15 amino acids. J gave up 4 bases and V 2 bases, and 2 bases lay outside the gene matches. Looked up from germline, CDR1 is SGDLS and CDR2 is YYNGEE. The CDR3 here is CASSVTGAGANVLTF. The CDR3 nucleotides read TGTGCCAGCAGCGTGACAGGGGCCGGGGCCAACGTCCTGACTTTC.

This clone was observed a single time. The V and J genes are TRBV4-3 and TRBJ1-3; a weak D match, TRBD1 (5 bases). V was trimmed by 3 bases and J by 3 bases, leaving 18 bases between them. CDR3 length equals 17 residues. Germline assignment: CDR1 LGHNA and CDR2 YSLEER. CDR3 sequence (DNA): TGCGCCAGCAGCCACTCTCCCGGGACCGGGGGTGGAAACACCATATATTTT. It translates to CASSHSPGTGGGNTIYF.

This chain connects TRBV19 to TRBJ2-3; the match to TRBD2 covers 12 bases. The length of the CDR3 is 14 residues. J was trimmed by 8 bases and V by 5 bases; bases with no gene match: 5. CDR1 and CDR2 (germline): LNHDA, SQIVND (reference sequence). The CDR3 loop reads CASSALAGGPTQYF. Here the CDR3 DNA reads TGTGCCAGTAGTGCTCTAGCGGGGGGGCCTACGCAGTATTTT.

This rearrangement joins TRBV30 to TRBJ2-1; D not certain. Germline lookup yields CDR1 GTSNPN and CDR2 SVGIG (reference sequence). Trimming stripped 3 bases from V and 0 bases from J, with 12 bases between. The CDR3 totals 15 residues. As DNA, the CDR3 is TGTGCCTGGAGATTAATCACTCCCTCCTACAATGAGCAGTTCTTC. Its protein product is CAWRLITPSYNEQFF.

The chain combines TRBV11-1 with TRBJ2-2; 8 bases map to TRBD1. J gave up 1 base and V 1 base, and 5 bases lay outside the gene matches. The CDR3 loop spans 17 amino acids. CDR1 is SGHAT, CDR2 FQDESV, per germline (reference sequence). The CDR3 nucleotides are TGTGCCAGCAGCTTAGGCAGGGGGCCGCTGAACACCGGGGAGCTGTTTTTT. Protein: CASSLGRGPLNTGELFF. Full variable domain (outside the CDR3, taken from reference TRBV11-1 and TRBJ2-2): EAEVAQSPRYKITEKSQAVAFWCDPISGHATLYWYRQILGQGPELLVQFQDESVVDDSQLPKDRFSAERLKGVDSTLKIQPAELGDSAMYLCASSLGRGPLNTGELFFGEGSRLTVL.

The chain carries TRBV19 and TRBJ1-3; the D is unclear. With 4 bases removed from V and 0 bases from J, the gap between germline ends came to 10 bases. Germline V gene sequence: CDR1 LNHDA, CDR2 SQIVND (reference sequence). This CDR3 has 15 residues. This chain's CDR3 is CASSTYRSSGNTIYF. The CDR3 DNA is TGTGCCAGTAGTACCTACCGGAGCTCTGGAAACACCATATATTTT.

V and J are TRBV14 and TRBJ1-4; 7 bases agree with TRBD1. The CDR3 is 17 residues long. After removal of 2 bases from V and 3 bases from J, the junction contained 9 bases not matched to a gene. Germline V gives CDR1 SGHDN, CDR2 FVKESK. The CDR3 DNA sequence: TGTGCCAGCAGCCAACGGACAGGATCCCTCTCTAATGAAAAACTGTTTTTT. This encodes CASSQRTGSLSNEKLFF. The entire variable domain, with the rest obtained from reference TRBV14 and TRBJ1-4, is as follows: EAGVTQFPSHSVIEKGQTVTLRCDPISGHDNLYWYRRVMGKEIKFLLHFVKESKQDESGMPNNRFLAERTGGTYSTLKVQPAELEDSGVYFCASSQRTGSLSNEKLFFGSGTQLSVL.

V and J are TRBV30 and TRBJ2-7; 8 bases fit TRBD1. The CDR3 spans 12 residues. The V segment lost 7 bases and the J segment 0 bases; nucleotides outside the gene matches: 2. Per germline, CDR1 GTSNPN and CDR2 SVGIG (reference sequence). In DNA form, the CDR3 reads TGTGCCTTACAGGGGGACTCCTACGAGCAGTACTTC. Translation: CALQGDSYEQYF.

The V call is TRBV27, the J call TRBJ2-7, with a weak D call TRBD1 (6 bases). The CDR3 runs to 16 residues. V lost 5 bases, J lost 4 bases, and 21 bases lay in between. Germline V gene lookup returns CDR1 MNHEY and CDR2 SMNVEV (reference sequence). The CDR3: CASSIRGIDPLYEQYF. The CDR3 nucleotides read TGTGCCAGCAGTATTAGGGGGATCGATCCTTTGTACGAGCAGTACTTC.

The J gene is TRBJ1-2, the V gene TRBV7-8, with D unclear. From germline, CDR1 is SGHVS and CDR2 FQNEAQ. The CDR3 spans 14 residues. V shed 5 bases and J shed 4 bases, with 14 bases lying between them. In DNA form, the CDR3 reads TGTGCCAGCAGCGCGGGGTCCGCTTTCTATGGCTACACCTTC. This codes for CASSAGSAFYGYTF. The complete variable domain, with remaining parts taken from reference TRBV7-8 and TRBJ1-2, reads GAGVSQSPRYKVAKRGQDVALRCDPISGHVSLFWYQQALGQGPEFLTYFQNEAQLDKSGLPSDRFFAERPEGSVSTLKIQRTQQEDSAVYLCASSAGSAFYGYTFGSGTRLTVV.

The rearrangement uses TRBV5-5 and TRBJ2-7; 7 nucleotides agree with TRBD1. The V segment lost 1 base and the J segment 3 bases; nucleotides outside the gene matches: 1. Germline CDR1 and CDR2: SGHKS and YYEKEE (reference sequence). The CDR3 is 13 residues long. DNA for the CDR3: TGTGCCAGCAGCTTGAACAGGGGCTACGAGCAGTACTTC. Its protein product is CASSLNRGYEQYF.